The source of this TCR beta chain is a study of T cell changes during pregnancy in multiple sclerosis. Generated by immunoSEQ multiplex PCR, the TCRdb table keeps only in-frame clones and is missing some. This table holds about 83,000 clones, around 90% found once. This sample comprised PBMCs, obtained in the first trimester of pregnancy. The sequence derives from a female donor in good health, serving as a control in a pregnancy study. Some clones in this sample may be carry-over from other donors' samples.

The DNA of the CDR3 is TGCGCCAGCAGCTTGGGGGGGGGCTCTGGGGCCAACGTCCTGACTTTC. Protein: CASSLGGGSGANVLTF. The chain uses TRBV5-1 and TRBJ2-6; 7 bases agree with TRBD2. With 0 bases clipped from V and 0 bases from J, the junction kept 0 bases outside the gene matches. The germline gives CDR1 SGHRS, CDR2 YFSETQ. The CDR3 is made up of 16 amino acids.